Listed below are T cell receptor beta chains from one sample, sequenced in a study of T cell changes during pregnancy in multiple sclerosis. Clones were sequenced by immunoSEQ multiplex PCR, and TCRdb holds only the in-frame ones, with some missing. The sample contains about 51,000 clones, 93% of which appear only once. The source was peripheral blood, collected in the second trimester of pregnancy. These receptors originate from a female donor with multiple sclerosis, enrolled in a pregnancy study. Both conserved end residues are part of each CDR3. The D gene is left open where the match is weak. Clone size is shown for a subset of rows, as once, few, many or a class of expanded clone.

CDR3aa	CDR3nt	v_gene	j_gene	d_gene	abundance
CAIRRQGGPNTEAFF	TGTGCCATCAGGCGTCAGGGGGGCCCTAACACTGAAGCTTTCTTT	TRBV10-3	TRBJ1-1	TRBD1	NA
CATGVRSTGELFF	TGTGCCACCGGGGTGAGGAGCACCGGGGAGCTGTTTTTT	TRBV2	TRBJ2-2	NA	few
CSVEVRRVGETQYF	TGCAGCGTTGAAGTACGCAGGGTCGGGGAGACCCAGTACTTC	TRBV29-1	TRBJ2-5	NA	NA
CASSRTGAPLQFF	TGTGCCAGCAGCCGTACTGGGGCTCCCCTACAGTTCTTC	TRBV9	TRBJ2-1	NA	NA
CASSPWTSGRYEVRETQYF	TGTGCCAGCAGCCCTTGGACTAGCGGGAGATATGAGGTTCGAGAGACCCAGTACTTC	TRBV7-8	TRBJ2-5	TRBD2	NA
CASSYAGTGVYEQYF	TGTGCCAGCAGTTACGCCGGGACAGGGGTATACGAGCAGTACTTC	TRBV6-5	TRBJ2-7	TRBD1	NA
CASSQDVAGGPTDTQYF	TGTGCCAGCAGCCAAGACGTAGCGGGAGGGCCAACAGATACGCAGTATTTT	TRBV4-2	TRBJ2-3	TRBD2	NA
CASSQEREGTDTQYF	TGTGCCAGCAGCCAGGAGCGGGAGGGGACAGATACGCAGTATTTT	TRBV4-2	TRBJ2-3	TRBD2	NA
CASALSQDIYEQYF	TGTGCCAGCGCCCTAAGCCAGGACATCTACGAGCAGTACTTC	TRBV2	TRBJ2-7	NA	NA
CASSQNEEVNTEAFF	TGCGCCAGCAGCCAAAATGAGGAGGTTAACACTGAAGCTTTCTTT	TRBV4-3	TRBJ1-1	NA	NA
CAWNRPAEYEQYF	TGTGCCTGGAATAGGCCAGCGGAATACGAGCAGTACTTC	TRBV30	TRBJ2-7	NA	NA